The 20 T cell receptor beta chains in this list originate from one sample, sequenced in a study of vaccination effects on CD4 cells after COVID-19. The antigens these receptors bind are not known. Antigen-specific CD4+ T cells were expanded (with viral peptide pools) by the ViraFEST assay ahead of sequencing. Subsequent to a culture period of more than 9 days, CD4+ T cells were isolated. Two-dose BNT162b2 or mRNA-1273 vaccination was given to participants. Method: immunoSEQ multiplex PCR; TCRdb's copy keeps in-frame clones and lacks some. Of about 24,000 clones listed, roughly 80% are singletons. Source: CD4+ T cells from PBMCs cultured with SARS-CoV-2 spike peptides, taken after COVID-19 vaccination. Receptors were obtained from a human donor who received a COVID-19 vaccine. Some clones in this sample may be carry-over from other donors' samples.

The V and J genes are TRBV27 and TRBJ2-5; TRBD1 aligns across 11 bases. CDR3 length equals 17 residues. CDR1 and CDR2 (germline): MNHEY, SMNVEV (reference sequence). V was pared by 3 bases and J by 2 bases, with 8 bases of the junction left unmatched. The CDR3 DNA reads as TGTGCCAGCAGTTTGGTTCAGGGACAGGGGGATCAAGAGACCCAGTACTTC. Translating gives CASSLVQGQGDQETQYF.

The chain combines TRBV11-2 with TRBJ2-3; 11 bases fit TRBD2. This CDR3 spans 15 amino acids. J was trimmed by 6 bases and V by 5 bases; bases with no gene match: 7. Germline CDR1 and CDR2: SGHAT and FQNNGV. This CDR3 reads CASSPTRTSGDTQYF. The CDR3 bases are TGTGCCAGCAGCCCCACGAGGACTAGCGGGGATACGCAGTATTTT.

The V gene is TRBV5-3, the J gene TRBJ1-1, with 8 bases that match TRBD1. TRBV5-3 is flagged as an ORF with uncertain function. This CDR3 is 17 amino acids long. V dropped 3 bases and J dropped 8; count of bases not matched to a gene: 18. The CDR3 region has the DNA TGTGCCAGAAGCTGGGTGGGGTTAGGGCAGGGGGCTTTAGAAGCTTTCTTT. This codes for CARSWVGLGQGALEAFF.

The chain carries TRBV4-2 and TRBJ2-1, with D unclear. The CDR3 is made up of 16 amino acids. Germline V gives CDR1 LGHNA, CDR2 YNFKEQ. V was shortened by 0 bases and J by 4 bases, with 13 bases between the two germline ends. As DNA, the CDR3 is TGTGCCAGCAGCCAAGATCGGTCTAGTACATACAATGAGCAGTTCTTC. Translation: CASSQDRSSTYNEQFF.

The chain combines TRBV19 with TRBJ1-2; D remains ambiguous. V was clipped by 10 bases and J by 1 base, with 10 bases between them. The CDR3 loop spans 12 amino acids. Germline values: CDR1 LNHDA, CDR2 SQIVND (reference sequence). The CDR3 nucleotides are TGTGCCACGAATCGGATTAACTATGGCTACACCTTC. This encodes CATNRINYGYTF.

The chain links TRBV4-1 to TRBJ2-2; 14 positions match TRBD2. The V gene end was trimmed by 2 bases and the J gene end by 2 bases; junction bases not matched to a gene: 4. Germline V CDR1 and CDR2: MGHRA, YSYEKL. The CDR3 totals 18 residues. The DNA for the CDR3 is TGCGCCAGCAGCCAACGACTAGCGGGGGGGACTAACACCGGGGAGCTGTTTTTT. Translated: CASSQRLAGGTNTGELFF.

This chain links TRBV2 with TRBJ1-1; 7 bases agree with TRBD1. The V segment lost 6 bases and the J segment 5 bases; nucleotides outside the gene matches: 6. Germline-derived CDR1 and CDR2 are SNHLY and FYNNEI. This CDR3 is 13 amino acids long. CDR3 coding DNA: TGTGCCAGCAGAGATCAGGGGGTTACTGAAGCTTTCTTT. Translation gives CASRDQGVTEAFF.

V is TRBV2 and J is TRBJ1-1, with D perhaps TRBD1 (6 bases). With 7 bases removed from V and 0 bases from J, the gap between germline ends came to 9 bases. Germline V gene data show CDR1 as SNHLY and CDR2 as FYNNEI. CDR3 size: 13 residues. The CDR3 region is CASTGQLNTEAFF. The CDR3 region has the DNA TGTGCCAGCACCGGACAGTTGAACACTGAAGCTTTCTTT.

The V call is TRBV20-1, the J call TRBJ1-2; D may be TRBD1 (6 bases). Trimming left V 3 bases short and J 5 bases short, with 13 bases between. Germline V gene sequence: CDR1 DFQATT, CDR2 SNEGSKA (reference sequence). The CDR3 contains 13 residues. The CDR3 reads CSASGVRGYGYTF. The CDR3 region has the DNA TGCAGTGCTAGTGGTGTGAGGGGGTATGGCTACACCTTC.

The rearrangement links TRBV24-1 to TRBJ2-1; TRBD1 aligns across 8 bases. Germline-derived CDR1 and CDR2 are KGHDR and SFDVKD. With V trimmed by 9 bases and J by 5 bases, 8 bases remained unmatched. This CDR3 region has 14 residues. CDR3 in amino acids: CATRSGTGHNEQFF. Written as DNA, the CDR3 is TGTGCCACCCGTTCCGGGACAGGCCACAATGAGCAGTTCTTC.

The chain couples TRBV5-1 to TRBJ2-3; the D call may be TRBD1 or TRBD2 (5 bases each). CDR1 is SGHRS, CDR2 YFSETQ, per germline. CDR3 size: 14 residues. V was clipped by 5 bases and J by 2 bases, with 12 bases between them. The CDR3 is CASRHLGTTDTQYF. The CDR3 DNA sequence: TGCGCCAGCAGACATCTGGGGACCACAGATACGCAGTATTTT.

The chain is built from TRBV6-6 and TRBJ1-1; TRBD1 is a possible D gene (6 bases). CDR3 length: 15 residues. Trimming stripped 2 bases from V and 0 bases from J, with 10 bases between. Per the germline V gene, CDR1 is MNHNY and CDR2 is SVGAGI (reference sequence). CDR3 sequence reads: CASSYPTGVNTEAFF. CDR3 nucleotides: TGTGCCAGCAGTTACCCGACAGGAGTGAACACTGAAGCTTTCTTT.

The rearrangement uses TRBV7-9 and TRBJ2-1, with D possibly called TRBD1 or TRBD2 (5 bases each). The CDR3 is made up of 13 amino acids. Germline lookup yields CDR1 SEHNR and CDR2 FQNEAQ (reference sequence). Trimming stripped 2 bases from V and 13 bases from J, with 15 bases between. The DNA of the CDR3 is TGTGCCAGCAGCTTATTACTGGGACGAGCTCAGTTCTTC. Its protein is CASSLLLGRAQFF.

The chain uses TRBV7-2 and TRBJ2-5; a weak D match, TRBD1 (5 bases). Germline values: CDR1 SGHTA, CDR2 FQGNSA. Trimming pared 5 bases from V and 2 bases from J, leaving 15 bases between. The CDR3 is 15 amino acids. CDR3 amino acids: CASSGVGQIQETQYF. The CDR3 region has the DNA TGTGCCAGCAGCGGGGTCGGACAAATACAAGAGACCCAGTACTTC.

The rearrangement links TRBV25-1 to TRBJ2-1, with 8 bases lining up with TRBD2. The germline CDR1 and CDR2 sequences are MGHDK and SYGVNS. The length of the CDR3 is 17 residues. J lost 1 base, V lost 3 bases, and 8 bases had no gene match. The CDR3 protein is CASSDPKAGGSYNEQFF. CDR3 bases: TGTGCCAGCAGTGACCCAAAGGCGGGGGGTTCCTACAATGAGCAGTTCTTC.

The chain couples TRBV29-1 to TRBJ1-2; weak D call: TRBD1 (5 bases). This CDR3 spans 14 amino acids. Trimming stripped 4 bases from V and 3 bases from J, with 15 bases between. Germline CDR1 is SQVTM and CDR2 is ANQGSEA. CDR3 bases: TGCAGCGTTGCGACTGAGGGGCGCGACTATGGCTACACCTTC. Its translation is CSVATEGRDYGYTF. Based on the CDR3 plus reference TRBV29-1 and TRBJ1-2, the full variable domain is SAVISQKPSRDICQRGTSLTIQCQVDSQVTMMFWYRQQPGQSLTLIATANQGSEATYESGFVIDKFPISRPNLTFSTLTVSNMSPEDSSIYLCSVATEGRDYGYTFGSGTRLTVV.

This clone was seen once. This chain uses TRBV5-4 with TRBJ1-1; no definite D call. The germline V and J ends were trimmed by 4 bases and 3 bases, with 10 bases remaining between them. CDR3 length: 13 amino acids. Germline V gives CDR1 SGHNT, CDR2 YYREEE (reference sequence). The CDR3, as DNA: TGTGCCAGCAGCCTTCAGGAGTACACTGAAGCTTTCTTT. Protein product: CASSLQEYTEAFF.

V gene TRBV19 combines with J gene TRBJ1-5; no clear D. V shed 1 base and J shed 5 bases, with 12 bases lying between them. The CDR3 runs to 15 residues. The V gene's germline CDR1 is LNHDA and CDR2 SQIVND (reference sequence). This CDR3 is CASSIAQPGYQPQHF. CDR3 nucleotides: TGTGCCAGTAGTATAGCCCAACCTGGGTATCAGCCCCAGCATTTT.

J is TRBJ1-1 and V is TRBV18, with D perhaps matching TRBD1 (6 bases). V was cut by 6 bases and J by 0 bases, with 17 bases left in between. Germline lookup yields CDR1 KGHSH and CDR2 LQKENI. CDR3 length: 16 residues. CDR3 sequence: CASSPTSTGLNTEAFF. Here the CDR3 DNA reads TGTGCCAGCTCGCCTACCTCGACAGGATTGAACACTGAAGCTTTCTTT.

Only a few counts were recorded for this clone. The rearrangement uses TRBV5-1 and TRBJ2-2; 7 bases fit TRBD1. CDR1 is SGHRS and CDR2 is YFSETQ in the germline V gene. The junction had 10 bases not matched to a gene; V was cut back by 9 bases and J by 2 bases. The CDR3 runs to 15 residues. This chain's CDR3 is CATTPGGANTGELFF. DNA for the CDR3: TGCGCCACCACTCCAGGGGGAGCAAACACCGGGGAGCTGTTTTTT. Supplemented by reference TRBV5-1 and TRBJ2-2, the full variable domain reads KAGVTQTPRYLIKTRGQQVTLSCSPISGHRSVSWYQQTPGQGLQFLFEYFSETQRNKGNFPGRFSGRQFSNSRSEMNVSTLELGDSALYLCATTPGGANTGELFFGEGSRLTVL.